This T cell receptor beta chain was sequenced for a study of shared clonotypes between healthy human individuals. Turning to the study itself: Donors had three CD4 naive, three CD4 memory, two CD8 naive and one CD8 memory plate apiece.

Subsets obtained from CD4+ cells comprised CD45RA+ naive and CD45RA-negative memory cells. Generated by immunoSEQ multiplex PCR, the TCRdb table keeps only in-frame clones and is missing some. The sample carries some 500,000 clones, roughly 95% recorded once. Worth noting for this clone: The antigen is unknown.

Study-wide points: Clonotypes that were shared across a handful of donors made up roughly 5.2% of naive CD4 clonotypes. Compared with clonotypes that all four donors shared, non-shared clonotypes had lower generation probabilities.

With 5 bases removed from V and 0 bases from J, the gap between germline ends came to 10 bases. The CDR3 has 15 amino acids. Germline values: CDR1 LNHDA, CDR2 SQIVND (reference sequence). The clonotype comes from a woman in her thirties in good health. Source material: naive CD4+ T cells sorted from blood. Subset: CD45RA+ positively selected. The chain combines TRBV19 with TRBJ2-2, with D possibly being TRBD1 (5 bases). The CDR3 sequence: CASSPRVPNTGELFF. DNA of the CDR3: TGTGCCAGTAGTCCCAGGGTACCGAACACCGGGGAGCTGTTTTTT.